The rows below give T cell receptor beta chains drawn from one sample of a study of early stage breast cancer tumors. The method was immunoSEQ multiplex PCR; TCRdb's version includes in-frame clones alone and lacks a portion of them. This table holds 45,000 to 60,000 clones, 80% to 95% found once. The material sequenced was blood. The receptors were sampled from a person aged 65 to 79 with breast cancer. Both conserved end residues are part of each CDR3. The order of the fields is J gene, D gene, V gene, clone size, CDR3 DNA, CDR3 protein. A D gene is named only where the DNA matches it firmly. Only some rows state a clone size, as once, few, many or a class for expanded clones.

j_call: TRBJ2-3
d_call: TRBD2
v_call: TRBV10-2
clone_size: -
cdr3_nt: TGCGCCAGCACCTCGGCGGGGGGGCCCGGCACAGATACGCAGTATTTT
cdr3_aa: CASTSAGGPGTDTQYF

j_call: TRBJ2-2
d_call: TRBD2
v_call: TRBV7-7
clone_size: -
cdr3_nt: TGTGCCAGCAGCCCCAAGCGGGGGGGCAACACCGGGGAGCTGTTTTTT
cdr3_aa: CASSPKRGGNTGELFF

j_call: TRBJ2-7
d_call: TRBD1
v_call: TRBV29-1
clone_size: -
cdr3_nt: TGCAGCGTTGAAGTTCGGGACAGGGGAAACGAGCAGTACTTC
cdr3_aa: CSVEVRDRGNEQYF

j_call: TRBJ1-2
d_call: TRBD1
v_call: TRBV7-2
clone_size: -
cdr3_nt: TGTGCCAGCAGCTCGCCGGGACAGGGGATGAACTATGGCTACACCTTC
cdr3_aa: CASSSPGQGMNYGYTF

j_call: TRBJ2-1
d_call: TRBD2
v_call: TRBV30
clone_size: -
cdr3_nt: TGTGCCTGGGGGGGGCAGCGGGAGGCACTCGAGCAGTTCTTC
cdr3_aa: CAWGGQREALEQFF

j_call: TRBJ2-1
d_call: TRBD2
v_call: TRBV7-3
clone_size: -
cdr3_nt: TGTGCCAGCAGCCGGACTAGCTCTAGGAATGAGCAGTTCTTC
cdr3_aa: CASSRTSSRNEQFF

j_call: TRBJ2-3
d_call: -
v_call: TRBV20-1
clone_size: once
cdr3_nt: TGCAGGTCGGTGGAGGGAGATACGCAGTATTTT
cdr3_aa: CRSVEGDTQYF

j_call: TRBJ1-5
d_call: -
v_call: TRBV30
clone_size: -
cdr3_nt: TGTGCCTGGAGTGGAGGGGGGGATCAGCCCCAGCATTTT
cdr3_aa: CAWSGGGDQPQHF

j_call: TRBJ1-1
d_call: TRBD1
v_call: TRBV5-1
clone_size: -
cdr3_nt: TGCGCCAGCAGCATAACAGGGGGACGCGCTGAAGCTTTCTTT
cdr3_aa: CASSITGGRAEAFF

j_call: TRBJ1-6
d_call: TRBD1
v_call: TRBV19
clone_size: once
cdr3_nt: TGTGCCAGTAGCTCCTCCGGACAGGGTGGATCACCCCTCCACTTT
cdr3_aa: CASSSSGQGGSPLHF

j_call: TRBJ1-1
d_call: TRBD1
v_call: TRBV2
clone_size: -
cdr3_nt: TGTGCGGGATCCGGGACAGGGGTGGTCACTGAAGCTTTCTTT
cdr3_aa: CAGSGTGVVTEAFF

j_call: TRBJ1-5
d_call: -
v_call: TRBV19
clone_size: -
cdr3_nt: TGTGCCAGTAGCCAGGGGAGCGGCAATCAGCCCCAGCATTTT
cdr3_aa: CASSQGSGNQPQHF

j_call: TRBJ2-3
d_call: TRBD1
v_call: TRBV19
clone_size: -
cdr3_nt: TGTGCCAGTAGGGAGGGGACAGGAGGGAGTGGCGCAGATACGCAGTATTTT
cdr3_aa: CASREGTGGSGADTQYF

j_call: TRBJ1-5
d_call: TRBD1
v_call: TRBV2
clone_size: -
cdr3_nt: TGTGCCAGCAAGACAGGGTATCAGCCCCAGCATTTT
cdr3_aa: CASKTGYQPQHF

j_call: TRBJ2-5
d_call: -
v_call: TRBV2
clone_size: -
cdr3_nt: TGTGCCAGCAGTGATTACTCGTCGACAGAGACCCAAGAGACCCAGTACTTC
cdr3_aa: CASSDYSSTETQETQYF

j_call: TRBJ2-7
d_call: -
v_call: TRBV6-1
clone_size: -
cdr3_nt: TGTGCCAGCAAGGTGGGGGGGCCTTCCTACGAGCAGTACTTC
cdr3_aa: CASKVGGPSYEQYF

j_call: TRBJ1-1
d_call: -
v_call: TRBV9
clone_size: -
cdr3_nt: TGTGCCAGCAGCGTAGATCGGAACACTGAAGCTTTCTTT
cdr3_aa: CASSVDRNTEAFF

j_call: TRBJ1-2
d_call: -
v_call: TRBV5-8
clone_size: few
cdr3_nt: TGTGCCAGCAGCTCGACGGGTCAAAGTCGGGACACCTTC
cdr3_aa: CASSSTGQSRDTF

j_call: TRBJ1-1
d_call: -
v_call: TRBV7-6
clone_size: -
cdr3_nt: TGTGCCAGCAGCTTAGCGCCGGTTAACACTGAAGCTTTCTTT
cdr3_aa: CASSLAPVNTEAFF

j_call: TRBJ2-2
d_call: -
v_call: TRBV10-1
clone_size: few
cdr3_nt: TGCGCCAGCAGTGTCCAATCGAACACCGGGGAGCTGTTTTTT
cdr3_aa: CASSVQSNTGELFF

j_call: TRBJ2-1
d_call: TRBD1
v_call: TRBV7-3
clone_size: -
cdr3_nt: TGTGCCAGCAGCCCGGGACAGTCCTACAATGAGCAGTTCTTC
cdr3_aa: CASSPGQSYNEQFF

j_call: TRBJ1-4
d_call: -
v_call: TRBV30
clone_size: -
cdr3_nt: TGTGCCTGGAGTGTTACCGGACTTGAAAAACTGTTTTTT
cdr3_aa: CAWSVTGLEKLFF

j_call: TRBJ2-2
d_call: TRBD2
v_call: TRBV18
clone_size: -
cdr3_nt: TGTGCCAGCTCACCGGGAGGGACTAGCGGGAACACCGGGGAGCTGTTTTTT
cdr3_aa: CASSPGGTSGNTGELFF

j_call: TRBJ2-5
d_call: -
v_call: TRBV30
clone_size: once
cdr3_nt: TGTGCCTGGAGTGTTCTTTCTTTGGAGCAGTACTTC
cdr3_aa: CAWSVLSLEQYF

j_call: TRBJ1-5
d_call: TRBD1
v_call: TRBV10-2
clone_size: -
cdr3_nt: TGCGCCAGCAGTCCCAATACAGGGGGCACCCATCAGCCCCAGCATTTT
cdr3_aa: CASSPNTGGTHQPQHF

j_call: TRBJ2-1
d_call: TRBD2
v_call: TRBV9
clone_size: -
cdr3_nt: TGTGCCAGCAGCTTGGGACTAGCTGTCAATGAGCAGTTCTTC
cdr3_aa: CASSLGLAVNEQFF

j_call: TRBJ1-5
d_call: TRBD1
v_call: TRBV7-9
clone_size: few
cdr3_nt: TGTGCCAGCAGCTGGGGTGGGACAGGGGATCAGCCCCAGCATTTT
cdr3_aa: CASSWGGTGDQPQHF

j_call: TRBJ1-5
d_call: -
v_call: TRBV6-6
clone_size: -
cdr3_nt: TGTGCCAGCAGTTACGCCAGTCAGCCCCAGCATTTT
cdr3_aa: CASSYASQPQHF

j_call: TRBJ2-3
d_call: -
v_call: TRBV6-5
clone_size: -
cdr3_nt: TGTGCCAGCAGTCCCCCAGGAAGCACAGATACGCAGTATTTT
cdr3_aa: CASSPPGSTDTQYF

j_call: TRBJ1-2
d_call: TRBD1
v_call: TRBV19
clone_size: -
cdr3_nt: TGTGCCAGCAACAGGGGGCGCGTCTATGGCTACACCTTC
cdr3_aa: CASNRGRVYGYTF

j_call: TRBJ2-1
d_call: -
v_call: TRBV29-1
clone_size: -
cdr3_nt: TGCAGCGTATACACGCAGCGCAATGAGCAGTTCTTC
cdr3_aa: CSVYTQRNEQFF

j_call: TRBJ2-1
d_call: TRBD1
v_call: TRBV7-7
clone_size: -
cdr3_nt: TGTGCCAGCAGCTTGGGACAGGGAAGAGAGCAGTTCTTC
cdr3_aa: CASSLGQGREQFF

j_call: TRBJ2-3
d_call: TRBD1
v_call: TRBV29-1
clone_size: -
cdr3_nt: TGCAGCGTCGCCGGGACAGGGTCTACAGATACGCAGTATTTT
cdr3_aa: CSVAGTGSTDTQYF

j_call: TRBJ2-7
d_call: -
v_call: TRBV7-8
clone_size: once
cdr3_nt: TGTGCCAGCAGCTTAGTGTTAGGGGGCGCGGGAACCTACGAGCAGTACTTC
cdr3_aa: CASSLVLGGAGTYEQYF

j_call: TRBJ1-3
d_call: -
v_call: TRBV6-5
clone_size: -
cdr3_nt: TGTGCCAGCAGTTACCTGGGGGCCAGCTCTGGAAACACCATATATTTT
cdr3_aa: CASSYLGASSGNTIYF

j_call: TRBJ2-1
d_call: -
v_call: TRBV4-1
clone_size: -
cdr3_nt: TGCGCCAGCAGCCAAGATAGCCTTTCCTACAATGAGCAGTTCTTC
cdr3_aa: CASSQDSLSYNEQFF

j_call: TRBJ1-2
d_call: -
v_call: TRBV27
clone_size: -
cdr3_nt: TGTGCCAGCAGTTTATTCGCTCAGGGGCTAAGTGGCTACACCTTC
cdr3_aa: CASSLFAQGLSGYTF

j_call: TRBJ2-1
d_call: -
v_call: TRBV6-5
clone_size: -
cdr3_nt: TGTGCCAGCAGCTTTGCCCGGGGTCCCAATGAGCAGTTCTTC
cdr3_aa: CASSFARGPNEQFF

j_call: TRBJ1-6
d_call: -
v_call: TRBV19
clone_size: -
cdr3_nt: TGTGCCAGTAGTCTGCACAGGGAGCCTAATTCACCCCTCCACTTT
cdr3_aa: CASSLHREPNSPLHF

j_call: TRBJ2-7
d_call: -
v_call: TRBV6-1
clone_size: -
cdr3_nt: TGTGCCAGCGTATCCCTCCTGAGCTCCTACGAGCAGTACTTC
cdr3_aa: CASVSLLSSYEQYF

j_call: TRBJ1-1
d_call: -
v_call: TRBV6-1
clone_size: -
cdr3_nt: TGTGCCAGCAGTGAAGCAGCACTTGAGAACACTGAAGCTTTCTTT
cdr3_aa: CASSEAALENTEAFF

j_call: TRBJ2-3
d_call: -
v_call: TRBV6-5
clone_size: -
cdr3_nt: TGTGCCAGCAGTTACAGGGGCCACGCAGATACGCAGTATTTT
cdr3_aa: CASSYRGHADTQYF

j_call: TRBJ2-7
d_call: -
v_call: TRBV4-1
clone_size: -
cdr3_nt: TGCGCCAGCAGCCAAGCACTTACCTACGAGCAGTACTTC
cdr3_aa: CASSQALTYEQYF

j_call: TRBJ2-7
d_call: TRBD1
v_call: TRBV6-6
clone_size: -
cdr3_nt: TGTGCCAGCAGGACAGGGGGCACGTACGAGCAGTACTTC
cdr3_aa: CASRTGGTYEQYF

j_call: TRBJ1-2
d_call: -
v_call: TRBV19
clone_size: -
cdr3_nt: TGTGCCAGTAGTATCATCCCAGGGGTTTCCTATGGCTACACCTTC
cdr3_aa: CASSIIPGVSYGYTF

j_call: TRBJ2-4
d_call: TRBD2
v_call: TRBV14
clone_size: -
cdr3_nt: TGTGCCAGCAAAGACGCGGGAGGGCCGCGTAGGGCCAAAAACATTCAGTACTTC
cdr3_aa: CASKDAGGPRRAKNIQYF

j_call: TRBJ1-2
d_call: TRBD1
v_call: TRBV7-2
clone_size: -
cdr3_nt: TGTGCCAGCAGCTTATCACAGGGGCCTTATGGCTACACCTTC
cdr3_aa: CASSLSQGPYGYTF

j_call: TRBJ1-2
d_call: TRBD1
v_call: TRBV15
clone_size: -
cdr3_nt: TGTGCCACCAGCAGGCAAACAGGGGAAACCTATGGCTACACCTTC
cdr3_aa: CATSRQTGETYGYTF

j_call: TRBJ1-2
d_call: TRBD1
v_call: TRBV2
clone_size: -
cdr3_nt: TGTGCCAGCAGTCCCAACAGGGGGACAGGCGCCTATGGCTACACCTTC
cdr3_aa: CASSPNRGTGAYGYTF

j_call: TRBJ1-1
d_call: -
v_call: TRBV11-3
clone_size: -
cdr3_nt: TGTGCCAGCAGCTTATCAGGGAACACTGAAGCTTTCTTT
cdr3_aa: CASSLSGNTEAFF

j_call: TRBJ2-7
d_call: TRBD1
v_call: TRBV11-2
clone_size: -
cdr3_nt: TGTGCCAGCAGCGTACTGACAGGGGGTTTTGGCTACGAGCAGTACTTC
cdr3_aa: CASSVLTGGFGYEQYF

j_call: TRBJ2-7
d_call: -
v_call: TRBV5-6
clone_size: -
cdr3_nt: TGTGCCAGCAGCGACACATCCTCCTACGAGCAGTACTTC
cdr3_aa: CASSDTSSYEQYF